The T cell receptor beta chain under discussion was sequenced for a study of cytomegalovirus exposure and HLA in healthy donors. The V gene end was trimmed by 5 bases and the J gene end by 5 bases; junction bases not matched to a gene: 7. Germline CDR1 reads SGHKS; CDR2 reads YYEKEE (reference sequence). CDR3 length: 14 amino acids. With 60 Vbeta and 13 Jbeta primers, the PCR was carried out. TCRdb keeps only in-frame clones here, not all; method: immunoSEQ multiplex PCR. This table holds roughly 150,000 clones, approximately 78% found once. Whole-study findings and limits: Researchers counted about 150 TCR beta chains as cytomegalovirus-associated. The authors later found most CMV-associated TCR beta chains appeared HLA-restricted. TCR beta sequences numbering 15,000 to 20,000 were associated with HLA alleles at 0.05 false discovery rate in a later analysis.

Remarks on this clone: Its antigen remains unknown.

The J gene is TRBJ1-5, the V gene TRBV5-5; 7 bases match TRBD1. The TCR comes from a middle-aged woman in good health and CMV-seropositive. The material sequenced was PBMCs. CDR3 sequence reads: CASSNRGLDQPQHF. In DNA, the CDR3 is TGTGCCAGCAGTAACAGGGGTTTGGATCAGCCCCAGCATTTT.